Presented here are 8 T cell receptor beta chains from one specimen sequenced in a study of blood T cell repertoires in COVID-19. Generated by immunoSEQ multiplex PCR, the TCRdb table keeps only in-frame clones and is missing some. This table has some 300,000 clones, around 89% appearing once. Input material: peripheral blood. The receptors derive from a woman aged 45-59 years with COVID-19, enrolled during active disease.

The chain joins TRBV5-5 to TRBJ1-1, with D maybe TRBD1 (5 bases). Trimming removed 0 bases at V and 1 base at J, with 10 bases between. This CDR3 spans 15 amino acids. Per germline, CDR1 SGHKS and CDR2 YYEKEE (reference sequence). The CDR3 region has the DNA TGTGCCAGCAGCTTGGTGTCGGGGGGGAACACTGAAGCTTTCTTT. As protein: CASSLVSGGNTEAFF.

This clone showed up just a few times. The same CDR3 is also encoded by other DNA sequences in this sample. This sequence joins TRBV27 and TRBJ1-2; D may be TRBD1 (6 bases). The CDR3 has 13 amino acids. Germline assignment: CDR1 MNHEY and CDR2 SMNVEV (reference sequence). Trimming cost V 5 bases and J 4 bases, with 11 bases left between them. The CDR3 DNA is TGTGCCAGCAGTCCACAGGGCGGCTATGGCTACACCTTC. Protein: CASSPQGGYGYTF.

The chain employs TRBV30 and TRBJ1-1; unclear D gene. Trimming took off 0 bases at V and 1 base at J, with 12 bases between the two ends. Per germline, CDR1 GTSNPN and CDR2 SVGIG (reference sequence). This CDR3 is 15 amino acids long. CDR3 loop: CAWSVRVTQNTEAFF. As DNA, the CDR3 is TGTGCCTGGAGTGTACGGGTCACCCAGAACACTGAAGCTTTCTTT.

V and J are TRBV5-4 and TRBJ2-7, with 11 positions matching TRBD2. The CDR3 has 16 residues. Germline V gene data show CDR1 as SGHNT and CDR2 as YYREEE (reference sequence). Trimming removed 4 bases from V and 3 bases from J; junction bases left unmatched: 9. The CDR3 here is CASSPGGLAGGYEQYF. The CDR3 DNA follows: TGTGCCAGCAGCCCCGGGGGGCTAGCGGGGGGCTACGAGCAGTACTTC.

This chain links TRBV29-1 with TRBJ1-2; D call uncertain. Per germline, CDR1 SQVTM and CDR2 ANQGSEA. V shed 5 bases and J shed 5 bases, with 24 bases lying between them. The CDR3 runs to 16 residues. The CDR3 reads CSVTFLEGTSSYGYTF. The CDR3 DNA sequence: TGCAGCGTTACCTTCCTAGAGGGTACGTCCTCGTATGGCTACACCTTC. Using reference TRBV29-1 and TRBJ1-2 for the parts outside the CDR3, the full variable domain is SAVISQKPSRDICQRGTSLTIQCQVDSQVTMMFWYRQQPGQSLTLIATANQGSEATYESGFVIDKFPISRPNLTFSTLTVSNMSPEDSSIYLCSVTFLEGTSSYGYTFGSGTRLTVV.

CDR3 protein: CASSLRTGPNEQFF. CDR3 bases: TGTGCCAGCAGTTTGCGGACAGGTCCGAATGAGCAGTTCTTC. V usage is TRBV28 and J usage is TRBJ2-1; 7 bases agree with TRBD1. Germline trimming cut 3 bases from V and 7 bases from J; bases unmatched to any gene: 6. The germline CDR1 and CDR2 sequences are MDHEN and SYDVKM. The CDR3 is 14 amino acids. Together with reference TRBV28 and TRBJ2-1, the CDR3 gives the full variable domain: DVKVTQSSRYLVKRTGEKVFLECVQDMDHENMFWYRQDPGLGLRLIYFSYDVKMKEKGDIPEGYSVSREKKERFSLILESASTNQTSMYLCASSLRTGPNEQFFGPGTRLTVL.

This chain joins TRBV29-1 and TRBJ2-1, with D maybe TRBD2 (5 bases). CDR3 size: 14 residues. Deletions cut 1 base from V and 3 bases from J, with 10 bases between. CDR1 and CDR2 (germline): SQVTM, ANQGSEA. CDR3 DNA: TGCAGCGTTGAAGGTCTTGGGAGCTACAATGAGCAGTTCTTC. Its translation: CSVEGLGSYNEQFF.

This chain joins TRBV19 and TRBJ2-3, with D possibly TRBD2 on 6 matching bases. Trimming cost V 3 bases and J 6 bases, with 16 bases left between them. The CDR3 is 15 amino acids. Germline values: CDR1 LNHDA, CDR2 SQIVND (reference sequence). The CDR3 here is CASSIELAPPDTQYF. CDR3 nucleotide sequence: TGTGCCAGTAGTATTGAGCTAGCGCCCCCGGATACGCAGTATTTT.